These 18 T cell receptor beta chains share one sample of origin, sequenced in a study of graft-versus-host responses after intestinal transplantation. Antigens for these TCRs are unknown. Profiling relied on immunoSEQ multiplex PCR, and the TCRdb table lists in-frame clones only, not all of them. In the table there are about 61,000 clones, roughly 93% of which are singletons. The material was unstimulated CD4+ T cells sorted from spleen or lymph node cells, obtained before transplant. Source of these receptors: a human donor who was the organ donor for an intestinal transplant.

The chain joins TRBV5-4 to TRBJ2-5; 10 bases map to TRBD2. Trimming removed 2 bases from V and 2 bases from J; junction bases left unmatched: 12. The CDR3 has 18 amino acids. Germline lookup yields CDR1 SGHNT and CDR2 YYREEE (reference sequence). The CDR3 is CASSLSFLAGASQETQYF. Written as DNA, the CDR3 is TGTGCCAGCAGCTTATCGTTTCTAGCGGGGGCCTCACAAGAGACCCAGTACTTC.

The V call is TRBV4-2, the J call TRBJ2-5, with D possibly being TRBD2 (5 bases). This CDR3 is 15 amino acids long. Per the germline V gene, CDR1 is LGHNA and CDR2 is YNFKEQ. V was clipped by 5 bases and J by 6 bases, with 19 bases between them. The CDR3 DNA is TGTGCCAGCAGCTTTGCGGGCACTAGAGCGAAGACCCAGTACTTC. Translation gives CASSFAGTRAKTQYF.

The chain combines TRBV7-2 with TRBJ2-7; the D call may be TRBD1 or TRBD2 (6 bases each). There are 16 residues in the CDR3. In germline, CDR1 is SGHTA, CDR2 FQGNSA. V dropped 5 bases and J dropped 6 bases, with 23 bases sitting between them. The CDR3 here is CASSLLRGAPITEQYF. The CDR3 coding sequence is TGTGCCAGCAGCCTATTGAGGGGGGCTCCCATTACCGAGCAGTACTTC.

V and J are TRBV2 and TRBJ1-2; D remains ambiguous. Looked up from germline, CDR1 is SNHLY and CDR2 is FYNNEI. Trimming cost V 6 bases and J 13 bases, with 21 bases left between them. The CDR3 loop spans 13 amino acids. CDR3 DNA: TGTGCCAGCAGGGTCCAGGACCCAAGCGTGTGCACCTTC. It is translated as CASRVQDPSVCTF.

The chain is built from TRBV18 and TRBJ1-2; D gene unclear. This CDR3 comprises 14 residues. Trimming removed 5 bases at V and 4 bases at J, with 14 bases between. CDR1 KGHSH and CDR2 LQKENI come from the germline V gene. The CDR3 protein is CASSTPDGLYGYTF. In DNA form, the CDR3 reads TGTGCCAGCTCAACCCCCGACGGGCTCTATGGCTACACCTTC.

The J gene is TRBJ2-7, the V gene TRBV6-1; TRBD1 or TRBD2 may be the D gene (7 bases each). The CDR3 sequence is 15 residues long. The V gene lost 5 bases and the J gene lost 1 base, with 15 bases spanning the gap. Germline assignment: CDR1 MNHNS and CDR2 SASEGT. The CDR3 region is CASSPGGGGSYEQYF. CDR3 nucleotides: TGTGCCAGCAGTCCAGGGGGAGGGGGTTCCTACGAGCAGTACTTC.

This rearrangement joins TRBV11-2 to TRBJ2-2; D possibly corresponds to TRBD1 (6 bases). The CDR3 loop spans 14 amino acids. V shed 5 bases and J shed 6 bases, with 13 bases lying between them. Germline-derived CDR1 and CDR2 are SGHAT and FQNNGV. In DNA, the CDR3 is TGTGCCAGCAGCCGTCCCAGGGGCGCCGGGGAGCTGTTTTTT. Amino acids: CASSRPRGAGELFF.

The rearrangement uses TRBV4-1 and TRBJ1-6; D gene ambiguous. The V end was cut by 1 base, the J end by 10 bases, with 17 bases between. CDR1 is MGHRA, CDR2 YSYEKL, per germline. The CDR3 covers 16 residues. The CDR3 coding sequence is TGCGCCAGCAGCCAAGTTCCGGGCACAGCGGGGTCACCCCTCCACTTT. Translation gives CASSQVPGTAGSPLHF.

The V call is TRBV9, the J call TRBJ1-3; a possible D gene is TRBD1 (6 bases). Between the trimmed V and J ends, which lost 0 bases and 4 bases, there was a span of 11 bases. The CDR3 spans 15 residues. Germline CDR1 SGDLS, CDR2 YYNGEE. CDR3 protein: CASSVEGVRGNTIYF. DNA for the CDR3: TGTGCCAGCAGCGTAGAGGGGGTGAGGGGAAACACCATATATTTT.

The chain recombines TRBV6-1 with TRBJ2-1; 8 positions match TRBD1. The CDR3 is made up of 15 amino acids. J gave up 6 bases and V 5 bases, and 9 bases lay outside the gene matches. From germline, CDR1 is MNHNS and CDR2 SASEGT. The CDR3, as DNA: TGTGCCAGCAGTCCCGACAGGGGAAAAGTCAATGAGCAGTTCTTC. Translating gives CASSPDRGKVNEQFF.

The gene calls are TRBV2 and TRBJ2-1; D not resolved. Trimming took 2 bases from V and 5 from J, leaving 10 bases between them. Germline loops: CDR1 SNHLY, CDR2 FYNNEI. The CDR3 spans 14 residues. CDR3 bases: TGTGCCAGCAGTGAATCAGTCTATGACAATGAGCAGTTCTTC. As protein: CASSESVYDNEQFF.

Points on this clone: Other DNA sequences from this sample encode an identical CDR3 as well. The chain has TRBV9 and TRBJ1-6, with D maybe TRBD1 (5 bases). CDR1 SGDLS and CDR2 YYNGEE come from the germline V gene. The CDR3 covers 15 residues. V dropped 0 bases and J dropped 9 bases, with 13 bases sitting between them. CDR3 protein: CASSVGVTEGSPLHF. The CDR3 DNA sequence: TGTGCCAGCAGCGTAGGAGTGACAGAGGGTTCACCCCTCCACTTT.

The CDR3 sequence is CASSQAGPPEKLFF. CDR3 DNA sequence: TGCGCCAGCAGCCAAGCCGGACCCCCCGAAAAACTGTTTTTT. The V gene is TRBV4-1, the J gene TRBJ1-4; no firm D call. Per the germline V gene, CDR1 is MGHRA and CDR2 is YSYEKL. CDR3 length: 14 amino acids. With 1 base removed from V and 8 bases from J, the gap between germline ends came to 11 bases.

The chain uses TRBV6-5 and TRBJ2-7, with 10 bases that match TRBD2. V lost 8 bases to trimming and J lost 0 bases; unmatched junction nucleotides: 7. The CDR3 extends over 15 amino acids. Per the germline V gene, CDR1 is MNHEY and CDR2 is SVGAGI. In DNA, the CDR3 is TGTGCCAGCCGCGGACTAGCGGCGAGCTCCTACGAGCAGTACTTC. This codes for CASRGLAASSYEQYF.

V is TRBV10-2 and J is TRBJ2-3, with 13 bases that match TRBD2. The CDR3 runs to 17 residues. Germline V lookup: CDR1 WSHSY, CDR2 SAAADI. The V segment lost 6 bases and the J segment 4 bases; nucleotides outside the gene matches: 10. The CDR3 spells CASSRLAGGINADTQYF. The CDR3 DNA reads as TGCGCCAGCAGCCGACTAGCGGGGGGCATCAACGCAGATACGCAGTATTTT.

This sequence joins TRBV5-1 and TRBJ2-2; 10 bases match TRBD1. V lost 4 bases and J lost 0; bases outside the gene matches: 9. Germline CDR1 reads SGHRS; CDR2 reads YFSETQ. This CDR3 has 18 residues. CDR3 coding DNA: TGCGCCAGCAGCACCCTTTGGGACAGGGGTCCGAACACCGGGGAGCTGTTTTTT. It codes for CASSTLWDRGPNTGELFF.

The DNA for the CDR3 is TGTGCCAGCACCCTTCCAATGGGGGCAGATACGCAGTATTTT. This encodes CASTLPMGADTQYF. The chain links TRBV5-6 to TRBJ2-3; the D gene could be TRBD1 or TRBD2 (5 bases each). Trimming pared 6 bases from V and 4 bases from J, leaving 15 bases between. In germline, CDR1 is SGHDT, CDR2 YYEEEE. The CDR3 length is 14 residues.

This chain joins TRBV5-4 and TRBJ2-5, with 9 bases identical to TRBD1. The J call may be wrong; the DNA end is better matched by TRBJ2-7. The CDR3 sequence is 15 residues long. CDR1 is SGHNT, CDR2 YYREEE, per germline (reference sequence). The CDR3 nucleotides read TGTGCCAGCAGCACGCCGACAGGGGGCTCCTACGAGCAGTACTTC. This translates into CASSTPTGGSYEQYF.